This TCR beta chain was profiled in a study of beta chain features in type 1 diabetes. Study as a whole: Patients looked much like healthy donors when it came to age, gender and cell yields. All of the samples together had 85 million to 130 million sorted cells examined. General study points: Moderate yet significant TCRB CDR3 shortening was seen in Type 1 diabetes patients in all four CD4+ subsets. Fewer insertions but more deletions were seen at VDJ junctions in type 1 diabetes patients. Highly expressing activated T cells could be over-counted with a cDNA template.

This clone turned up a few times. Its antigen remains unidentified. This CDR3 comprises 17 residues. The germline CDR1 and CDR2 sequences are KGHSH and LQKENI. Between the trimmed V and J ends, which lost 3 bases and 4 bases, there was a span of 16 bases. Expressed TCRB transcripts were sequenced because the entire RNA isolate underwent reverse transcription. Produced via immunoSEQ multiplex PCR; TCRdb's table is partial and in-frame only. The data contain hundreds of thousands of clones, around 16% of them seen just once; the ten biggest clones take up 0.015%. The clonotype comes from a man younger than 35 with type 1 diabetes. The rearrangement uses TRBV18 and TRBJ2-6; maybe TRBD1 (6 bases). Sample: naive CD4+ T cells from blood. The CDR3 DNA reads TGTGCCAGCTCACCGGTCCCAGGGGATTCAGGGGCCAACGTCCTGACTTTC. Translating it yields CASSPVPGDSGANVLTF.